This T cell receptor (beta chain) stems from a study of shared clonotypes between healthy human individuals. The study, taken as a whole, reports: Generally, estimated richness proved larger in naive subsets than it did in memory subsets.

The CDR3 totals 16 residues. The V segment lost 5 bases and the J segment 9 bases; nucleotides outside the gene matches: 14. Germline CDR1 SGHTA, CDR2 FQGTGA. The data were produced by immunoSEQ multiplex PCR, yet TCRdb's version contains in-frame clones alone and is incomplete. In the table there are a few hundred thousand clones, approximately 74% of which are singletons. Points on this clone: Its antigen is currently unknown.

The chain joins TRBV7-3 to TRBJ2-1; 9 nucleotides align to TRBD2. The TCR originated in a man aged 25 to 45 in good health. Source material: memory CD4+ T cells sorted from blood. As for subset: CD45RA-negative fraction. The CDR3 protein is CASSLQPSLAGSEQFF. Here the CDR3 DNA reads TGTGCCAGCAGCCTACAACCCTCTCTAGCGGGAAGTGAGCAGTTCTTC.